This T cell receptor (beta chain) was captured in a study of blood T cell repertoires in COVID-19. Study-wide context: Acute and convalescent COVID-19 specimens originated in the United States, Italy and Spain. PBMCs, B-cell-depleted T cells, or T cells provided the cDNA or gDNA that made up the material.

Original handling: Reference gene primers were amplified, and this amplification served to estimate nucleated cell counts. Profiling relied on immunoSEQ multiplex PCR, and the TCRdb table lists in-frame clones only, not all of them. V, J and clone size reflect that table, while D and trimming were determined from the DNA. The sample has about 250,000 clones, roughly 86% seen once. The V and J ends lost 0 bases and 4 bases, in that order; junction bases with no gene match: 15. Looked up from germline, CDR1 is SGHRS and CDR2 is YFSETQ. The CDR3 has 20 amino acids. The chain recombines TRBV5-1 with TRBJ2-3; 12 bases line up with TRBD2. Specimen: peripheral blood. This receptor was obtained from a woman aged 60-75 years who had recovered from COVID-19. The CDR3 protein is CASSLVPFGLAGIGADTQYF. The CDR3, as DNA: TGCGCCAGCAGCTTGGTCCCCTTTGGACTAGCGGGGATCGGGGCAGATACGCAGTATTTT.